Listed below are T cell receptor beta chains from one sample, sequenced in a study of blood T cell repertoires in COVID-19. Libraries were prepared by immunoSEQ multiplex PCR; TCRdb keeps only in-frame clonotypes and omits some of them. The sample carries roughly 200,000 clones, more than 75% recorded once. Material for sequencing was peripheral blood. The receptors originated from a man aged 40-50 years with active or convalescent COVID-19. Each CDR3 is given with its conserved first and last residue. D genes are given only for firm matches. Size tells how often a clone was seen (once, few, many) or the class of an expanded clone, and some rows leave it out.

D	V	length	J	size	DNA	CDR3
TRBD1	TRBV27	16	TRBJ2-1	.	TGTGCCAGCAGTTTATCCGGACAGGGGGCGCACCATGAGCAGTTCTTC	CASSLSGQGAHHEQFF
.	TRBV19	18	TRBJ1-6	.	TGTGCCAGTAGTATGGTTCTTCCGGGTGCGGCCTATAATTCACCCCTCCACTTT	CASSMVLPGAAYNSPLHF
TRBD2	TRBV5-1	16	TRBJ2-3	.	TGCGCCAGCAGCTTTTTGGCTAGCGGGATATCAGATACGCAGTATTTT	CASSFLASGISDTQYF
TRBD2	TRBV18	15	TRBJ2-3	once	TGTGCCAGCTCAACCTCTAGCGGGATAAAGGATACGCAGTATTTT	CASSTSSGIKDTQYF
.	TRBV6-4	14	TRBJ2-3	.	TGTGCCAGCGGACTAGGGGGACCCACAGATACGCAGTATTTT	CASGLGGPTDTQYF
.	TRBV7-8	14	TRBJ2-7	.	TGTGCCAGCAGCTTAGGACACAGGACCTACGAGCAGTACTTC	CASSLGHRTYEQYF
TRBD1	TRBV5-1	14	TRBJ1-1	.	TGCGCCAGCAGCCCGGGACAGGGTGTCAGTGAAGCTTTCTTT	CASSPGQGVSEAFF
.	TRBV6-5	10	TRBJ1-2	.	TGTGCCAGCAGAATCGTGAGTTACACCTTC	CASRIVSYTF
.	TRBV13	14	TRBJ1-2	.	TGTGCCAGCAGCCCTCCGACAGGAAACTATGGCTACACCTTC	CASSPPTGNYGYTF
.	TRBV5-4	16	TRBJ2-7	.	TGTGCCAGCAGCTTGGGAATGGGACTTGACGCCAACGAGCAGTACTTC	CASSLGMGLDANEQYF
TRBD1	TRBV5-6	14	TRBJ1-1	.	TGTGCCAGCAGCCGGCGACAGGGGAGGACTGAAGCTTTCTTT	CASSRRQGRTEAFF
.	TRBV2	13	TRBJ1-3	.	TGTGCCAGCAATTTTGGACAGGGAAACACCATATATTTT	CASNFGQGNTIYF
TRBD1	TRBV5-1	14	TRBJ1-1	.	TGCGCCAGCAGCGTAGGGGGCGCCGACACTGAAGCTTTCTTT	CASSVGGADTEAFF
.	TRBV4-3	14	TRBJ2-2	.	TGCGCCAGCAGCCAAGATAATGGCTCCGGGGAGCTGTTTTTT	CASSQDNGSGELFF
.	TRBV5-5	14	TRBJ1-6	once	TGTGCCAGCAGCTCAGGACAAAATAATTCACCCCTCCACTTT	CASSSGQNNSPLHF
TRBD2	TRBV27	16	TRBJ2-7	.	TGTGCCATTCCACACCCCCGGGAGGGTATCGGGCACGAGCAGTACTTC	CAIPHPREGIGHEQYF
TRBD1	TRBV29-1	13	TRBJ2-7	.	TGCAGCGCCCTGACAGGGGTTGACTACGAGCAGTACTTC	CSALTGVDYEQYF
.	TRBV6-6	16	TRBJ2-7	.	TGTGCCAGCAGTTACTCGATTTCGCCAGGCCCCTACGAGCAGTACTTC	CASSYSISPGPYEQYF
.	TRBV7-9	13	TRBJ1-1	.	TGTGCCAGCAGCTTAGGCGTAGACACTGAAGCTTTCTTT	CASSLGVDTEAFF
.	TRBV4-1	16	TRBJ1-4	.	TGCGCCAGCAGCCAAGTTGTGGCAACGGCTAGTGAAAAACTGTTTTTT	CASSQVVATASEKLFF
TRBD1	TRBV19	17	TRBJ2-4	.	TGTGCCAGTAGAGCCACAGGGGGCTCTTTTGACAAAAACATTCAGTACTTC	CASRATGGSFDKNIQYF
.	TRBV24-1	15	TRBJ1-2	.	TGTGCCACCAGTGGCGACTATGGGGCTAACTATGGCTACACCTTC	CATSGDYGANYGYTF
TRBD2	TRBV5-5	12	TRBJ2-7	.	TGTGCCAGCAGCTCACTAGCGGCCGAGCAGTACTTC	CASSSLAAEQYF
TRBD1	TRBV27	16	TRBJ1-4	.	TGTGCCAGCAGTTTATTACCCGGGACAGGGGGCAAAGGACTGTTTTTT	CASSLLPGTGGKGLFF
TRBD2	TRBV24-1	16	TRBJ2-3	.	TGTGCCACCAGTGGGACTAGCGGGGTGGGCCGAGATACGCAGTATTTT	CATSGTSGVGRDTQYF
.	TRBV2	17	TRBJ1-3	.	TGTGCCAGCAGCCACACTCCACGGGAAACTTCTGGAAACACCATATATTTT	CASSHTPRETSGNTIYF
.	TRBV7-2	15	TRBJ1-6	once	TGTGCCAGCAGCTTAGGGCCGAACAATAATTCACCCCTCCACTTT	CASSLGPNNNSPLHF
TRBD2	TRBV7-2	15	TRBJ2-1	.	TGTGCCAGCAGCAACCTAGCGGGGGTGTACAATGAGCAGTTCTTC	CASSNLAGVYNEQFF
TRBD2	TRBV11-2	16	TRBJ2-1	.	TGTGCCAGCAGCCCTAATTGGAAGCGGGGGGGCAATGAGCAGTTCTTC	CASSPNWKRGGNEQFF